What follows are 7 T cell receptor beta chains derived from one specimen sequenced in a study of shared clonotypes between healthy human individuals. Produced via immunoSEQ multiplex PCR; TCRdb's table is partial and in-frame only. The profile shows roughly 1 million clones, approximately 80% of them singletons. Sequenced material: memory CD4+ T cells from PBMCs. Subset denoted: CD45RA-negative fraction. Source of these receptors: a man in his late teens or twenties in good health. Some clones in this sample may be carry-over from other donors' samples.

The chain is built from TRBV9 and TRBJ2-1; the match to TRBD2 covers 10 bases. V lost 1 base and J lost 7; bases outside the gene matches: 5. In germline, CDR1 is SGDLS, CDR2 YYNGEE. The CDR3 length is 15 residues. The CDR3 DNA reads TGTGCCAGCAGCGTACTGAGCGGGAGGGCTAATGAGCAGTTCTTC. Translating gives CASSVLSGRANEQFF.

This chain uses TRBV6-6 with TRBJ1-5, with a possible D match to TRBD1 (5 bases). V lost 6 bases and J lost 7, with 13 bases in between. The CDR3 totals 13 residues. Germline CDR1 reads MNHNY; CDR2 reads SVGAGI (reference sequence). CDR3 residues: CASRWQGGQPQHF. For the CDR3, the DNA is TGTGCCAGCAGATGGCAGGGTGGGCAGCCCCAGCATTTT.

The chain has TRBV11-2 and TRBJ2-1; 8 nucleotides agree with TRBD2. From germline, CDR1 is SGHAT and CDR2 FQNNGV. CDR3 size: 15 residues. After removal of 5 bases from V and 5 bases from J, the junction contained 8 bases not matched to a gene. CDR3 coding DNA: TGTGCCAGCAGCCTCGTAAGCGGGAGAGACAATGAGCAGTTCTTC. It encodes CASSLVSGRDNEQFF.

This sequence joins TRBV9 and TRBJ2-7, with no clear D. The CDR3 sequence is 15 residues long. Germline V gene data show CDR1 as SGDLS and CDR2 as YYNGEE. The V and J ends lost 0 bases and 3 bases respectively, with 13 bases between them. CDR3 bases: TGTGCCAGCAGCGTAGCCCCCTGGCCAGACTACGAGCAGTACTTC. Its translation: CASSVAPWPDYEQYF.

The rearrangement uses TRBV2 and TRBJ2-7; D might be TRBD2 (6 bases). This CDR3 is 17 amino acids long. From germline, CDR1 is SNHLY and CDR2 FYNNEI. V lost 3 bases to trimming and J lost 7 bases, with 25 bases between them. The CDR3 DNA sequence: TGTGCCAGCAGTGATCGTGCTAGCGCAGAACTGTGGGGGGAGCAGTACTTC. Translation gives CASSDRASAELWGEQYF.

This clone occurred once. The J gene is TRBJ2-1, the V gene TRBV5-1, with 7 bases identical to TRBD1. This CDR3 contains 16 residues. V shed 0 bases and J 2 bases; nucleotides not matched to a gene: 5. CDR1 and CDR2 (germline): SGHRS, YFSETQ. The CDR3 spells CASSLGTGEAYNEQFF. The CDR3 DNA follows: TGCGCCAGCAGCTTGGGGACAGGAGAGGCCTACAATGAGCAGTTCTTC.

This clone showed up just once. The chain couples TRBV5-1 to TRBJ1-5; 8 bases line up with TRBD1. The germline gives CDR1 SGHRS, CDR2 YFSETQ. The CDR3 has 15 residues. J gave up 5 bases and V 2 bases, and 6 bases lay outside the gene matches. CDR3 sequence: CASSFQGAIDQPQHF. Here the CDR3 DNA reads TGCGCCAGCAGCTTCCAGGGGGCGATAGATCAGCCCCAGCATTTT.